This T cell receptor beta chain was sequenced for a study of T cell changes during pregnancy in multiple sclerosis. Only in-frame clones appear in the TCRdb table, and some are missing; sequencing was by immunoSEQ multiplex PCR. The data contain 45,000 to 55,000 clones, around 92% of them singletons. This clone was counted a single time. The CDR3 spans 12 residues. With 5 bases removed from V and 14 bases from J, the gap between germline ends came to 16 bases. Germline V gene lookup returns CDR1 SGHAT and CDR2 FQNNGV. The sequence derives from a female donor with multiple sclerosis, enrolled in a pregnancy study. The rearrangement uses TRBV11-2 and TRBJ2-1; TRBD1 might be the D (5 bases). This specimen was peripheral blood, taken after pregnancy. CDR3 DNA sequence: TGTGCCAGCAGCCCGCAGGGTAGGGTTAAGTTCTTC. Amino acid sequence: CASSPQGRVKFF.